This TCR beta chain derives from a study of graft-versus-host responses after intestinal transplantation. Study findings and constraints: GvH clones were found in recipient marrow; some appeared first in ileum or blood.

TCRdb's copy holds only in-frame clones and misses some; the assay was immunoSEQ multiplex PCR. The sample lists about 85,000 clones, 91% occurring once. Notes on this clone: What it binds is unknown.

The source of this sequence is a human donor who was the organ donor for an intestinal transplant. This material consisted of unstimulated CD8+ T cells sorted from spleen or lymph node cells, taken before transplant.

The CDR3 DNA sequence: TGCAGCGTTGAGGGGACAGGGGGCTCCGAGCAGTACTTC. It translates to CSVEGTGGSEQYF. The genes are TRBV29-1 and TRBJ2-7; 12 bases line up with TRBD1. Germline-derived CDR1 and CDR2 are SQVTM and ANQGSEA. The CDR3 covers 13 residues. The V and J ends lost 3 bases and 6 bases, in that order; junction bases with no gene match: 3.